The TCR beta chain described here comes from a study of regulatory T cells in long-lasting Graves disease. Libraries of TCR beta came from iRepertoire HTBI primers plus Arm-PCR of CDR3 regions. TCRdb itself ran the multiplex PCR reads through MiXCR, one entry per CDR3 protein. This sample has some 470,000 distinct CDR3 sequences, with about a fifth found just once. Stated time point: persistent/refractory GD, antithyroid drugs over 5 years with positive TRAb. PBMC RNA was the source of the TCR library. This clonotype was picked up many times. The CDR3 runs 14 residues. Trimming stripped 6 bases from V and 4 bases from J, with 16 bases between. Germline loops: CDR1 MDHEN, CDR2 SYDVKM.

V and J are TRBV28 and TRBJ2-7; D call uncertain. This receptor was taken from a female donor with Graves disease. The sample in question was peripheral blood mononuclear cells (PBMCs), obtained when the disease was refractory, from a patient treated with antithyroid drugs. CDR3 coding DNA: TGTGCCAGCAGCCCTCTGCTGGGCCATTACGAGCAGTACTTC. Protein sequence: CASSPLLGHYEQYF.